This T cell receptor beta chain came from a study of T cells in Graves' hyperthyroidism and ophthalmopathy. This clonotype was recorded only once. RNA transcripts provided the source from which TCR beta CDR3 regions were amplified. TCR CDR3 regions were first amplified by RT-PCR with HTBI primers. TCRdb analysed the multiplex PCR reads with MiXCR anew, one entry per CDR3 protein. The sample includes about 520,000 distinct CDR3 sequences, around 20% of them seen just once. The CDR3 is 14 amino acids. Germline V gene sequence: CDR1 DFQATT, CDR2 SNEGSKA (reference sequence). Trimming removed 3 bases from V and 5 bases from J, with 16 bases in between. Based on clinical symptoms, serum thyroxine and TRAb, thyroid ultrasound and orbital computed tomography, diagnoses were reached.

Specimen: blood. This sequence joins TRBV20-1 and TRBJ2-5, with a possible D match to TRBD2 (5 bases). This clonotype was obtained from a man between 18 and 29 years old with Graves' hyperthyroidism. The CDR3 is CSARDMRAEETQYF. DNA for the CDR3: TGCAGTGCTAGGGATATGAGGGCTGAGGAGACCCAGTACTTC.